The clone carrying this T cell receptor (beta chain) came up once. Its specificity is unknown. Only in-frame clones appear in the TCRdb table, and some are missing; sequencing was by immunoSEQ multiplex PCR. The table includes about 110,000 clones, just over 65% detected once. This entry is derived from a study of shared clonotypes between healthy human individuals. For the study at large: The study enrolled two women and three men aged 18 to 49. Each donor's CD4 naive and CD4 memory cells filled three plates apiece, CD8 naive two, and CD8 memory one.

CD8 memory cells included CD45RO+ cells plus CCR7-negative CD45RA+ TemRA cells. Notes on the study in general: Clonotypes not shared had lower generation probabilities than those common to all four donors.

The sample taken for sequencing was memory CD8+ T cells sorted from blood. Noted subset: CD45RO+ cells pooled with CCR7-negative TemRA cells. This receptor was obtained from a woman aged 30 to 39 in good health.

The CDR3 is CASSPQKDTQYF. The DNA for the CDR3 is TGTGCCAGCAGTCCTCAAAAAGATACGCAGTATTTT. The V call is TRBV27, the J call TRBJ2-3; the D is unclear. V lost 5 bases, J lost 5 bases, and 8 bases lay in between. The CDR3 has 12 residues. Germline values: CDR1 MNHEY, CDR2 SMNVEV (reference sequence).